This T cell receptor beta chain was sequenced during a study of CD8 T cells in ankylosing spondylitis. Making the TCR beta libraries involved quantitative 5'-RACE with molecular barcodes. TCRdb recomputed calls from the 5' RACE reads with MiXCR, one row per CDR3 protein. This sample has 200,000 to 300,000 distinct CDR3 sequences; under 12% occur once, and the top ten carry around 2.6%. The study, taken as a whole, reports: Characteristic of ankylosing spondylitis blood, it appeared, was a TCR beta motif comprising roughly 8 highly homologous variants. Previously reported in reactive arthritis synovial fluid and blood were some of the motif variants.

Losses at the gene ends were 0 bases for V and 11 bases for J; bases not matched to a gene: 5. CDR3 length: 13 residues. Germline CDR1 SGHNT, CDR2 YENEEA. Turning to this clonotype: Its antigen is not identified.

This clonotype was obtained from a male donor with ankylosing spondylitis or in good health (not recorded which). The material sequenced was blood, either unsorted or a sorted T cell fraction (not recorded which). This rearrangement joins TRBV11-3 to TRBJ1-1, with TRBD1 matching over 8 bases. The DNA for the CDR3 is TGTGCCAGCAGCTTAGATGGACAGGGTATGGCTTTCTTT. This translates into CASSLDGQGMAFF.